Listed below are T cell receptor beta chains from one sample, sequenced in a study of T cells in Graves' hyperthyroidism and ophthalmopathy. From the multiplex PCR reads, TCRdb called clonotypes with MiXCR, one entry per CDR3 protein. The repertoire holds about 370,000 distinct CDR3 sequences, with roughly 15% as singletons. Sequencing input: blood. These receptors were taken from a woman aged 60-70 years with Graves' ophthalmopathy. Each CDR3 is given with its conserved first and last residue. A D gene is named only where the DNA matches it firmly. Clone size is not always given. Where it is, it says once, few, many or a class for expanded clones.

>TRBV6-1|TRBJ2-3|.|.
TGTGCCAGCAGTGTCACGGCTTACCTAAGCACAGATACGCAGTATTTT
CASSVTAYLSTDTQYF
>TRBV20-1|TRBJ1-2|.|.
TGCAGTGCTAGACGGGGGCAGATCTATGGCTACACCTTC
CSARRGQIYGYTF
>TRBV2|TRBJ1-2|many|TRBD1
TGTGCCAGCAAGACGGGACAGGGGATGTTGGGCTACACCTTC
CASKTGQGMLGYTF
>TRBV9|TRBJ2-1|few|.
TGTGCCAGCAGCAGAGGACCGCTTTACAATGAGCAGTTCTTC
CASSRGPLYNEQFF
>TRBV29-1|TRBJ2-7|.|.
TGCAGCGCAGGGGTGGGGGGCTCCTACGAGCAGTACTTC
CSAGVGGSYEQYF
>TRBV5-1|TRBJ2-5|few|.
TGCGCCAGCAGTCACAACCCCGGACAGAACCAAGAGACCCAGTACTTC
CASSHNPGQNQETQYF
>TRBV6-6|TRBJ1-5|.|.
TGTGCCAGCAGTTACGGGGTTAATCAGCCCCAGCATTTT
CASSYGVNQPQHF
>TRBV19|TRBJ2-7|few|.
TGTGCCAGTAGTATAGACAGGTTCTCCTACGAGCAGTACTTC
CASSIDRFSYEQYF
>TRBV4-2|TRBJ2-7|.|.
TGTGCCAGCAGCCAAGAATTGACAGTTCTCGAGCAGTACTTC
CASSQELTVLEQYF
>TRBV28|TRBJ2-7|few|.
TGTGCCAGCAACAACCCCGGGACCTCAACTTACGAGCAGTACTTC
CASNNPGTSTYEQYF
>TRBV3-1|TRBJ1-2|many|.
TGTGCCAGCAGCCAGGCCTGGGACGGCGGCTATGGCTACACCTTC
CASSQAWDGGYGYTF
>TRBV28|TRBJ2-4|many|TRBD1
TGTGCCAGCAGTTTCGACAGGGGGAGGTACATTCAGTACTTC
CASSFDRGRYIQYF
>TRBV27|TRBJ1-6|many|TRBD1
TGTGCCAGCACCCAGGGGGGGCTTAATTCACCCCTCCACTTT
CASTQGGLNSPLHF
>TRBV6-5|TRBJ2-7|few|.
TGTGCCAGCAGTTACTCGGAAAGAGGGGTCGCCTACGAGCAGTACTTC
CASSYSERGVAYEQYF
>TRBV10-1|TRBJ1-1|many|TRBD1
TGCGCCAGCAGTAAGACAGGGACGAACACTGAAGCTTTCTTT
CASSKTGTNTEAFF
>TRBV11-3|TRBJ2-3|many|.
TGTGCCAGCAGCCAGGGGACTATCGGGGCAGATACGCAGTATTTT
CASSQGTIGADTQYF
>TRBV4-1|TRBJ2-3|.|TRBD2
TGCGCCAGCAGCTCTGGGACTAGCGGGAGTGCTGGGACAGATACGCAGTATTTT
CASSSGTSGSAGTDTQYF
>TRBV5-6|TRBJ2-7|few|TRBD2
TGTGCCAGCAGCTCCATGGGGGGGACTAGCGCCTCCTACGAGCAGTACTTC
CASSSMGGTSASYEQYF
>TRBV5-6|TRBJ2-2|few|.
TGTGCCAGCAGCTTGATGGGGACCGGGGAGCTGTTTTTT
CASSLMGTGELFF
>TRBV28|TRBJ2-1|many|.
TGTGCCAGCGCGGATCAGTACAATGAGCAGTTCTTC
CASADQYNEQFF
>TRBV12-3/TRBV12-4|TRBJ2-1|few|.
TGTGCCAACTTGTACAGGTCTTCCTACAATGAGCAGTTCTTC
CANLYRSSYNEQFF
>TRBV10-3|TRBJ2-1|.|TRBD2
TGTGCCATCAGTGATGGCGGGAGCTCCTACAATGAGCAGTTCTTC
CAISDGGSSYNEQFF
>TRBV19|TRBJ1-1|many|.
TGTGCCAGTAGCCCTGACCGGGCCTCGAACACTGAAGCTTTCTTT
CASSPDRASNTEAFF
>TRBV11-2|TRBJ1-3|.|.
TGTGCCAGCCTAAACAGGACCTCTGGAAACACCATATATTTT
CASLNRTSGNTIYF
>TRBV19|TRBJ1-5|few|.
TGTGCCAGCCAAAGGACAACCAACTACAATCAGCCCCAGCATTTT
CASQRTTNYNQPQHF
>TRBV28|TRBJ1-5|many|.
TGTGCCAGCAGCCCAGACAGGTCTTTAAATCAGCCCCAGCATTTT
CASSPDRSLNQPQHF
>TRBV10-2|TRBJ2-1|few|.
TGCGCCAGCGCCCTTAACAATGAGCAGTTCTTC
CASALNNEQFF
>TRBV4-1|TRBJ2-1|.|TRBD2
TGCGCCAGCAGCCAAGCAAGACTAGCCAATGAGCAGTTCTTC
CASSQARLANEQFF
>TRBV7-2|TRBJ2-7|.|.
TGTGCCAGCAGCTTCGGGATACCGGGACCCACGAGGGGTGGTTACGAGCAGTACTTC
CASSFGIPGPTRGGYEQYF
>TRBV5-1|TRBJ1-6|many|.
TGTGCCAGCAGTTTAGAGAATTCACCCCTCCACTTT
CASSLENSPLHF
>TRBV6-1|TRBJ2-5|few|TRBD1
TGTGCCAGCAGACGACAGGGGGGACAAGAGACCCAGTACTTC
CASRRQGGQETQYF
>TRBV19|TRBJ2-5|few|.
TGTGCCAGTAGTAATAGCGCCTCCAGGGAGACCCAGTACTTC
CASSNSASRETQYF
>TRBV28|TRBJ2-2|many|TRBD2
TGTGCCAGCAGGGACGCTACTAGCGCCGCCGGGGAGCTGTTTTTT
CASRDATSAAGELFF
>TRBV7-6|TRBJ2-7|few|.
TGTGCCAGCAGCTCCCAAGAAAACCCCTACGAGCAGTACTTC
CASSSQENPYEQYF
>TRBV24-1|TRBJ1-1|many|.
TGTGCCACCAGTGATCCCAGGGCAGGAGGGACTGAAGCTTTCTTT
CATSDPRAGGTEAFF
>TRBV9|TRBJ2-1|few|TRBD2
TGTGCCAGCAGCGCCGGACTAGCGGGAGTGGGGAATGAGCAGTTCTTC
CASSAGLAGVGNEQFF
>TRBV20-1|TRBJ1-4|many|.
TGCAGTGCTAGCCGAGGGGAGATTGCTAATGAAAAACTGTTTTTT
CSASRGEIANEKLFF
>TRBV20-1|TRBJ2-1|many|.
TGCAGTGCCATCCCCGGGACTCAATACAATGAGCAGTTCTTC
CSAIPGTQYNEQFF
>TRBV11-2|TRBJ2-5|many|TRBD2
TGTGCCAGCACCTCAAGCGGGAGAGGTGAGACCCAGTACTTC
CASTSSGRGETQYF
>TRBV7-9|TRBJ2-3|many|.
TGTGCCAGCCTTTCCTCTCGGACGGTCACAGATACGCAGTATTTT
CASLSSRTVTDTQYF
>TRBV28|TRBJ1-5|many|.
TGTGCCAGCAGTTTCGGGGGGTGGTATAGCAATCAGCCCCAGCATTTT
CASSFGGWYSNQPQHF
>TRBV12-5|TRBJ2-2|many|.
TGTGCTAGTGGTTTGGTACTAGGGTCCGGGGAGCTGTTTTTT
CASGLVLGSGELFF
>TRBV7-3|TRBJ2-3|few|.
TGTGCCAGCAGCCGGACACCAACTAGCACAGATACGCAGTATTTT
CASSRTPTSTDTQYF
>TRBV30|TRBJ2-5|many|.
TGTGCCTGCCAGGCGAGGGAGACCCAGTACTTC
CACQARETQYF
>TRBV13|TRBJ2-6|few|.
TGTGCCAGCAGCCGAAGGGGCCCTGGGGCCAACGTCCTGACTTTC
CASSRRGPGANVLTF
>TRBV13|TRBJ1-2|many|TRBD1
TGTGCCAGCAGCTCGTCGGGACAGCCGCCTAACTATGGCTACACCTTC
CASSSSGQPPNYGYTF
>TRBV7-8|TRBJ1-2|few|.
TGTGCCAGCAGCTCTGGGGGTAGTTATGGCTACACCTTC
CASSSGGSYGYTF
>TRBV28|TRBJ2-5|.|TRBD1
TGTGCCAGCAGCTGGACAGGGGGCGTAGAGACCCAGTACTTC
CASSWTGGVETQYF
>TRBV28|TRBJ2-2|many|.
TGTGCCAGCAGTTTTTCGAACACCGGGGAGCTGTTTTTT
CASSFSNTGELFF
>TRBV28|TRBJ2-2|many|.
TGTGCCAGCAGTATTGGACCTCGGGAGCTGTTTTTT
CASSIGPRELFF
>TRBV24-1|TRBJ2-5|.|TRBD1
TGTGCCACCAGTGACCCCAGGACAGGGGAAGGAGAGACCCAGTACTTC
CATSDPRTGEGETQYF